This T cell receptor beta chain came from a study of T cell responses to AZD1222 COVID-19 vaccine. Study conclusions and caveats: Repertoires were collected only later (after the peak T cell response had occurred). White British people made up most donors, females outnumbered males, and clonal diversity was possibly underestimated. Vaccine-associated CD4 TCRs ranged over spike, dominating at 160-218 and 743-854. Receipt of two AZD1222 doses was followed by a rise in Spike-specific TCR breadth and depth.

With respect to this clone: What it binds is unknown.

Only in-frame clones appear in the TCRdb table, and some are missing; sequencing was by immunoSEQ multiplex PCR. The sample has 100,000 to 150,000 clones; about 85% are singletons. The CDR3 is 11 residues long. Germline CDR1 and CDR2: SQVTM and ANQGSEA. The receptor comes from an adult in good health. The material sequenced was peripheral blood, taken on day 0 of AZD1222 vaccination. V is TRBV29-1 and J is TRBJ2-7, with D possibly matching TRBD2 (6 bases). The CDR3: CRRGCSYEQYF. The CDR3 DNA reads as TGCAGGCGGGGCTGCTCCTACGAGCAGTACTTC.